The 25 T cell receptor beta chains below were found in one sample sequenced in a study of beta chain features in type 1 diabetes. Of the isolated RNA, all was reverse transcribed, and so the sequenced material was expressed TCRB transcripts. Profiled with immunoSEQ multiplex PCR; TCRdb holds only in-frame clones, not every one. The sample records 360,000 or so clones, roughly 21% being singletons. Sequences were obtained from naive CD4+ T cells from blood. The source of these receptors is a woman in her late teens or twenties in good health.

This chain links TRBV5-4 with TRBJ2-1, with a weak D call TRBD1 (6 bases). The CDR3 totals 15 residues. V lost 0 bases and J 1 base, leaving 8 bases between the germline ends. From germline, CDR1 is SGHNT and CDR2 YYREEE (reference sequence). CDR3 DNA: TGTGCCAGCAGCTTGGTAGGGGGATCCTACAATGAGCAGTTCTTC. It encodes CASSLVGGSYNEQFF.

The sample holds a few counts of this clone. The chain has TRBV15 and TRBJ2-5, with TRBD1 as a possible D gene (6 bases). CDR3 size: 17 residues. V was pared by 0 bases and J by 5 bases, with 19 bases between. The germline gives CDR1 LNHNV, CDR2 YYDKDF (reference sequence). The CDR3 here is CATSRDPLYRVRETQYF. DNA for the CDR3: TGTGCCACCAGCAGAGATCCCCTTTACAGGGTTCGGGAGACCCAGTACTTC.

V is TRBV5-4 and J is TRBJ1-1; possibly TRBD1 for D (6 bases). CDR3 length: 13 residues. CDR1 and CDR2 from the germline V gene are SGHNT and YYREEE (reference sequence). Trimming removed 5 bases from V and 1 base from J, with 9 bases in between. CDR3 sequence (DNA): TGTGCCAGCAGACAGGACAGGAACACTGAAGCTTTCTTT. Protein: CASRQDRNTEAFF.

The genes are TRBV29-1 and TRBJ2-1; TRBD1 agrees at 10 bases. The CDR3 has 14 residues. From germline, CDR1 is SQVTM and CDR2 ANQGSEA. Losses at the gene ends were 7 bases for V and 3 bases for J; bases not matched to a gene: 6. The CDR3 DNA reads as TGCAGCGGCGGAGGGACAGGGGTCTACAATGAGCAGTTCTTC. It is translated as CSGGGTGVYNEQFF.

This clone was seen only a few times. This chain joins TRBV23-1 and TRBJ1-5; 9 bases align to TRBD1. TRBV23-1 is known as an ORF, though its function is uncertain. Trimming took 4 bases from V and 5 from J; bases not matched to a gene: 15. The CDR3 loop spans 18 amino acids. DNA of the CDR3: TGCGCCAGCAGTCTAGAGACGGACAGGGGTATGGTGGATCAGCCCCAGCATTTT. Amino acids: CASSLETDRGMVDQPQHF.

The chain has TRBV7-9 and TRBJ2-3; 7 bases are shared with TRBD2. V shed 3 bases, J shed 2 bases, and the junction held 2 bases outside the gene matches. Germline loops: CDR1 SEHNR, CDR2 FQNEAQ (reference sequence). CDR3 size: 14 residues. As DNA, the CDR3 is TGTGCCAGCAGCTTCAGACTAGCCACAGATACGCAGTATTTT. Protein sequence: CASSFRLATDTQYF.

V is TRBV5-1 and J is TRBJ2-3, with 8 bases lining up with TRBD1. J gave up 5 bases and V 1 base, and 6 bases lay outside the gene matches. The CDR3 has 15 amino acids. Germline V lookup: CDR1 SGHRS, CDR2 YFSETQ. The CDR3 DNA follows: TGCGCCAGCAGCTTGCAGGGGGCGGCACGAGATACGCAGTATTTT. Protein sequence: CASSLQGAARDTQYF.

This rearrangement joins TRBV28 to TRBJ2-5, with 9 bases aligning to TRBD1. From germline, CDR1 is MDHEN and CDR2 SYDVKM. Trimming took 4 bases from V and 4 from J; bases not matched to a gene: 4. The CDR3 runs 14 residues. Written as DNA, the CDR3 is TGTGCCAGCAGTTCCGGACAGGGGACAGAGACCCAGTACTTC. This gives the protein CASSSGQGTETQYF.

The V call is TRBV18, the J call TRBJ2-7; a weak D match, TRBD1 (5 bases). Trimming cost V 1 base and J 5 bases, with 15 bases left between them. This CDR3 is 15 amino acids long. The germline V gene has CDR1 KGHSH and CDR2 LQKENI. This chain's CDR3 is CASSPQSGLQDEQYF. The CDR3 bases are TGTGCCAGCTCACCACAATCAGGGCTGCAGGACGAGCAGTACTTC.

The sample holds one count of this clone. The chain employs TRBV5-6 and TRBJ1-5; D remains ambiguous. Germline assignment: CDR1 SGHDT and CDR2 YYEEEE. V dropped 1 base and J dropped 2 bases, with 13 bases sitting between them. The CDR3 is made up of 16 amino acids. CDR3 residues: CASSLYTEPGNQPQHF. The CDR3 DNA reads TGTGCCAGCAGCTTGTATACGGAGCCCGGCAATCAGCCCCAGCATTTT.

This clone was observed a few times. The CDR3 sequence: CASLGAGNTEAFF. Here the CDR3 DNA reads TGTGCCAGCCTAGGGGCCGGGAACACTGAAGCTTTCTTT. The chain joins TRBV18 to TRBJ1-1; weak D call: TRBD1 (5 bases). The CDR3 contains 13 residues. CDR1 is KGHSH, CDR2 LQKENI, per germline. V was cut by 8 bases and J by 1 base, with 11 bases left in between.

V is TRBV11-3 and J is TRBJ2-4, with 9 bases lining up with TRBD1. The J segment lost 7 bases and the V segment lost 5 bases, leaving 3 bases of the junction unmatched. CDR3 size: 13 residues. CDR1 is SGHNT, CDR2 YENEEA, per germline. The DNA of the CDR3 is TGTGCCAGCAGCGCCGGACAGGGGAACATTCAGTACTTC. Translating gives CASSAGQGNIQYF.

V and J are TRBV6-5 and TRBJ2-1; 8 positions match TRBD2. Trimming removed 4 bases from V and 7 bases from J; junction bases left unmatched: 6. From germline, CDR1 is MNHEY and CDR2 SVGAGI. The CDR3 covers 14 residues. The CDR3 bases are TGTGCCAGCAGTTGGGGCGGGAGGCCGAATGAGCAGTTCTTC. Protein sequence: CASSWGGRPNEQFF.

This clone was seen only a few times. J is TRBJ2-5 and V is TRBV4-2; TRBD1 is a possible D gene (5 bases). CDR1 is LGHNA, CDR2 YNFKEQ, per germline. The CDR3 contains 13 residues. The V gene lost 0 bases and the J gene lost 5 bases, with 7 bases spanning the gap. CDR3 in amino acids: CASSQDRDETQYF. The CDR3 DNA follows: TGTGCCAGCAGCCAAGACAGGGATGAGACCCAGTACTTC.

This clone has only a few counts. This sample also contains other DNA sequences that code for the same CDR3. The CDR3 loop reads CAWSVSLYGYTF. The CDR3 DNA sequence: TGTGCCTGGAGTGTAAGCCTCTATGGCTACACCTTC. The V and J genes are TRBV30 and TRBJ1-2; D uncertain. This CDR3 has 12 residues. Germline V gene data show CDR1 as GTSNPN and CDR2 as SVGIG (reference sequence). The V gene lost 0 bases and the J gene lost 4 bases, with 6 bases spanning the gap.

This clone was seen a handful of times. This chain links TRBV10-3 with TRBJ2-7; 8 nucleotides agree with TRBD2. Trimming at V came to 10 bases and at J to 2 bases, leaving 1 base not matched to a gene. CDR1 is ENHRY, CDR2 SYGVKD, per germline. The CDR3 has 11 amino acids. The DNA of the CDR3 is TGTGCCACCGGGGGGGCCTACGAGCAGTACTTC. Encoded protein: CATGGAYEQYF.

This clone came up a few times. The chain has TRBV15 and TRBJ2-1; a possible D gene is TRBD2 (5 bases). CDR3 size: 13 residues. V lost 1 base and J lost 7, with 8 bases in between. Germline V gene data show CDR1 as LNHNV and CDR2 as YYDKDF (reference sequence). CDR3 region: CATSRGRGNEQFF. Here the CDR3 DNA reads TGTGCCACCAGCAGAGGCCGGGGAAATGAGCAGTTCTTC.

This clone was counted only a few times. The genes are TRBV30 and TRBJ2-3; tentative D call: TRBD2 (5 bases). In germline, CDR1 is GTSNPN, CDR2 SVGIG (reference sequence). This CDR3 has 15 amino acids. Trimming removed 0 bases at V and 6 bases at J, with 16 bases between. The CDR3 here is CAWSVQRGWADTQYF. The CDR3 DNA follows: TGTGCCTGGAGTGTACAACGAGGGTGGGCGGATACGCAGTATTTT.

This clone was seen only a few times. The genes are TRBV5-1 and TRBJ2-2, with a possible D match to TRBD2 (5 bases). This CDR3 spans 14 amino acids. CDR1 and CDR2 (germline): SGHRS, YFSETQ. Trimming removed 4 bases at V and 4 bases at J, with 11 bases between. CDR3 sequence: CASSPGIITGELFF. The CDR3, as DNA: TGCGCCAGCAGCCCCGGGATAATCACCGGGGAGCTGTTTTTT.

This clone appeared a few times. The V gene is TRBV4-1, the J gene TRBJ2-2, with a weak D call TRBD1 (7 bases). The ends were cut back, 4 bases at V and 3 bases at J, with 15 bases in the middle. Germline V CDR1 and CDR2: MGHRA, YSYEKL. The CDR3 is 16 amino acids. The CDR3 DNA is TGCGCCAGCAGCCGGGGGGACAGAGCCGACACCGGGGAGCTGTTTTTT. Translated, it gives CASSRGDRADTGELFF.

This clone was observed a few times. This chain joins TRBV7-6 and TRBJ2-3; 7 bases match TRBD1. This CDR3 comprises 15 residues. Germline CDR1 and CDR2: SGHVS and FNYEAQ. V shed 5 bases, J shed 0 bases, and the junction held 5 bases outside the gene matches. DNA of the CDR3: TGTGCCAGCAGCCCAGGGGGAGCAAGCACAGATACGCAGTATTTT. It encodes CASSPGGASTDTQYF.

Worth noting for this clone: The same CDR3 arises from other DNA sequences in this sample as well. The CDR3: CAWSGTGNQPQHF. The CDR3 bases are TGTGCCTGGTCCGGGACAGGGAATCAGCCCCAGCATTTT. The chain is built from TRBV30 and TRBJ1-5, with TRBD1 matching 9 bases. CDR1 and CDR2 (germline): GTSNPN, SVGIG (reference sequence). The CDR3 contains 13 residues. J lost 4 bases, V lost 5 bases, and 3 bases had no gene match.

The chain joins TRBV7-9 to TRBJ2-5, with TRBD2 as a possible D gene (6 bases). The CDR3 contains 14 residues. V was trimmed by 1 base and J by 4 bases, leaving 10 bases between them. Germline V CDR1 and CDR2: SEHNR, FQNEAQ (reference sequence). The chain's CDR3 is CASSLGGSGETQYF. The DNA for the CDR3 is TGTGCCAGCAGCTTAGGTGGTAGCGGAGAGACCCAGTACTTC.

This clone was found a few times. The chain combines TRBV6-1 with TRBJ1-2; unclear D gene. The CDR3 totals 14 residues. V lost 0 bases, J lost 5 bases, and 10 bases lay in between. In germline, CDR1 is MNHNS, CDR2 SASEGT. For the CDR3, the DNA is TGTGCCAGCAGTGAAGCGCTTCGGGTTTATGGCTACACCTTC. This gives the protein CASSEALRVYGYTF.

The V and J genes are TRBV30 and TRBJ2-5; D may be TRBD2 (7 bases). Germline V gene lookup returns CDR1 GTSNPN and CDR2 SVGIG (reference sequence). V gave up 4 bases and J gave up 1 base, with 10 bases separating them. The CDR3 runs to 13 residues. For the CDR3, the DNA is TGTGCCTGGACTCGGGGGGCCCAAGAGACCCAGTACTTC. Translating gives CAWTRGAQETQYF.